One T cell receptor beta chain is described in this entry. The antigen is not known. These data are taken from a study of cytomegalovirus exposure and HLA in healthy donors. The study, taken as a whole, reports: Analysis performed later found roughly 17,000 TCR beta sequences associated with HLA alleles at 0.05 false discovery rate. Most subjects had HLA-A and HLA-B alleles reportedly predicted accurately by TCR beta sequences.

CDR1 is SGHAT and CDR2 is FQNNGV in the germline V gene. The CDR3 is made up of 14 amino acids. V was clipped by 4 bases and J by 2 bases, with 11 bases between them. Primers for the PCR totalled 60 Vbeta and 13 Jbeta. Only in-frame clones appear in the TCRdb table, and some are missing; sequencing was by immunoSEQ multiplex PCR. The sample lists tens of thousands of clones; 70% to 85% were seen once. The receptor's source is a middle-aged woman in good health and CMV-seronegative. The sequenced sample consisted of PBMCs. This chain links TRBV11-2 with TRBJ1-1; D may be TRBD1 (6 bases). The CDR3, as DNA: TGTGCCAGCAGCTACTCAGGGGCCAACACTGAAGCTTTCTTT. Its translation: CASSYSGANTEAFF.